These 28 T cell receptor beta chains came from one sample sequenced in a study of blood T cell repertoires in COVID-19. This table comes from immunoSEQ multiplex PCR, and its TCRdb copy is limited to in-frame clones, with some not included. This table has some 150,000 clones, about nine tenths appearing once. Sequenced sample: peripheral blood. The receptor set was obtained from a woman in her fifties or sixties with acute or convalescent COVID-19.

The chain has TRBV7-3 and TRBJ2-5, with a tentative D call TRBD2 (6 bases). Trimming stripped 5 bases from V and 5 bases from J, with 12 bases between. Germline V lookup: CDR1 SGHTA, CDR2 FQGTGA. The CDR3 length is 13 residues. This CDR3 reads CASSRGTRETQYF. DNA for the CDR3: TGTGCCAGCAGCCGCGGGACTCGGGAGACCCAGTACTTC.

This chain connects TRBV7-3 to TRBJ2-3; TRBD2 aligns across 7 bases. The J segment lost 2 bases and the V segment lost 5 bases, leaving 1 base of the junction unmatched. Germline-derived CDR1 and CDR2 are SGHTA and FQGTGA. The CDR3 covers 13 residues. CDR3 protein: CASSRDYTDTQYF. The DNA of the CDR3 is TGTGCCAGCAGCCGGGACTACACAGATACGCAGTATTTT. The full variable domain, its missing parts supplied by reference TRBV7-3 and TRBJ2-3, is GAGVSQTPSNKVTEKGKYVELRCDPISGHTALYWYRQSLGQGPEFLIYFQGTGAADDSGLPNDRFFAVRPEGSVSTLKIQRTERGDSAVYLCASSRDYTDTQYFGPGTRLTVL.

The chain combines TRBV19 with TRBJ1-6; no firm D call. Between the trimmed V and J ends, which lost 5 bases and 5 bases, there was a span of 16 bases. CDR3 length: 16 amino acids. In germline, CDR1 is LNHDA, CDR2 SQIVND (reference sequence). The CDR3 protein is CASSVRRGINNSPLHF. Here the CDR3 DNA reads TGTGCCAGTAGTGTACGACGGGGTATCAATAATTCACCCCTCCACTTT.

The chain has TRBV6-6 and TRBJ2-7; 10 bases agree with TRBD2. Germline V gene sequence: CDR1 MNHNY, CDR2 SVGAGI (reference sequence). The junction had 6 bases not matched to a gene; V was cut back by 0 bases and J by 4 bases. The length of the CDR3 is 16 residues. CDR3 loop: CASSYSSASGGYEQYF. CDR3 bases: TGTGCCAGCAGTTACTCGAGCGCTAGCGGGGGATACGAGCAGTACTTC.

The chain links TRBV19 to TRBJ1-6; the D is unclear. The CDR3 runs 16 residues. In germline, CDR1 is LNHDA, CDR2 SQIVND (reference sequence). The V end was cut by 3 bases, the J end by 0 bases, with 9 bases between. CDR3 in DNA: TGTGCCAGTAGTATTGGCCCGTTCTCCTATAATTCACCCCTCCACTTT. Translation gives CASSIGPFSYNSPLHF.

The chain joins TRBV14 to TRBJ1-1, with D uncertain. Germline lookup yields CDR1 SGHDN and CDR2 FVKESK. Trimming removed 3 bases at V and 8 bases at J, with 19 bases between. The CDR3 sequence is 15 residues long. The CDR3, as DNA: TGTGCCAGCAGCCAGCCGGGTTCCCCAACCTCAGAAGCTTTCTTT. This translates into CASSQPGSPTSEAFF.

The CDR3, as DNA: TGTGCCAGCAGTTTATACGGCGGGAATGACTATGAGCAGTTCTTC. This codes for CASSLYGGNDYEQFF. This chain connects TRBV27 to TRBJ2-1; TRBD2 might be the D (6 bases). The germline V gene encodes CDR1 MNHEY and CDR2 SMNVEV (reference sequence). The V and J ends lost 1 base and 8 bases respectively, with 15 bases between them. This CDR3 has 15 residues.

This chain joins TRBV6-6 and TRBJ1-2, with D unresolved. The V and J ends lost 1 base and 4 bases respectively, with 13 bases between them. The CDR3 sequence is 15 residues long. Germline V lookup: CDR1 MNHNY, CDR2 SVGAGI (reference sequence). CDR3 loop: CASSYFPTDSYGYTF. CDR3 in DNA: TGTGCCAGCAGTTACTTCCCGACGGACTCCTATGGCTACACCTTC.

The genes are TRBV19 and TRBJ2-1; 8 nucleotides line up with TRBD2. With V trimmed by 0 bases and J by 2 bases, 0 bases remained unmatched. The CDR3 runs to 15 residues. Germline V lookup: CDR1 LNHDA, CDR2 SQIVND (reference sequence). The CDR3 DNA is TGTGCCAGTAGTATAGAAGCGGGAGCCTACAATGAGCAGTTCTTC. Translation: CASSIEAGAYNEQFF.

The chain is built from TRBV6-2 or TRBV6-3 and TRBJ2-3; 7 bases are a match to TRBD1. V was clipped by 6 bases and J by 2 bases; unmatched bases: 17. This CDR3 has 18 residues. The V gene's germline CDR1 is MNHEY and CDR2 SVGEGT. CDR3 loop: CASSLDRDSQRLTDTQYF. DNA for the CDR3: TGTGCCAGCAGCTTGGACCGGGACAGCCAACGACTCACAGATACGCAGTATTTT.

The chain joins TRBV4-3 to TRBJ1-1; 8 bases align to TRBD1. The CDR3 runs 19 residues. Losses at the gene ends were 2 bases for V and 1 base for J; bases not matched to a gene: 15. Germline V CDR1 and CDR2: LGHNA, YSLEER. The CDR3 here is CASSQNPSQRTGRNTEAFF. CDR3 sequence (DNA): TGCGCCAGCAGCCAAAATCCCTCCCAAAGGACAGGGAGGAACACTGAAGCTTTCTTT.

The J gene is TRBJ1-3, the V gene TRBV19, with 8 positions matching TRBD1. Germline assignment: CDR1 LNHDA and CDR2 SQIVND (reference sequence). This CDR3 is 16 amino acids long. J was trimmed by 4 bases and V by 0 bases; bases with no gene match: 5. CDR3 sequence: CASSIDTRTGGNTIYF. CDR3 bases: TGTGCCAGTAGTATAGACACCCGGACAGGGGGAAACACCATATATTTT.

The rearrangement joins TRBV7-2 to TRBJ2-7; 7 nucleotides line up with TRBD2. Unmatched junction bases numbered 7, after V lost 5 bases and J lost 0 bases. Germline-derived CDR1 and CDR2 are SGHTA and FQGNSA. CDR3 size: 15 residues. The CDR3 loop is CASSIHSGHSYEQYF. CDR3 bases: TGTGCCAGCAGCATCCATAGCGGGCACTCCTACGAGCAGTACTTC.

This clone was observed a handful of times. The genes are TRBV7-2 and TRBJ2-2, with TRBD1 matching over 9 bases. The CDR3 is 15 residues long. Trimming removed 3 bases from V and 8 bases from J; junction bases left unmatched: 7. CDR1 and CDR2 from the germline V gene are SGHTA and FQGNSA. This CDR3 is CASSLGTGTWGELFF. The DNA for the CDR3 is TGTGCCAGCAGCTTGGGGACAGGGACCTGGGGGGAGCTGTTTTTT.

The CDR3 DNA follows: TGTGCCAGCAGTCGCGGGGCGGGGACCGGGGAGCTGTTTTTT. Its protein is CASSRGAGTGELFF. This rearrangement joins TRBV6-2 or TRBV6-3 to TRBJ2-2; a possible D gene is TRBD2 (6 bases). This CDR3 comprises 14 residues. Germline V gene lookup returns CDR1 MNHEY and CDR2 SVGEGT. The V gene lost 5 bases and the J gene lost 5 bases, with 12 bases spanning the gap.

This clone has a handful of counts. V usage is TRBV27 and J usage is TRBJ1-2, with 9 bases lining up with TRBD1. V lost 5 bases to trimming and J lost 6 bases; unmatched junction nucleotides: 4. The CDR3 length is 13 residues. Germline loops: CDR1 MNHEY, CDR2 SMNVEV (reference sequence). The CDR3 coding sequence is TGTGCCAGCAGTCGACAGGGGGGAAATGGCTACACCTTC. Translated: CASSRQGGNGYTF.

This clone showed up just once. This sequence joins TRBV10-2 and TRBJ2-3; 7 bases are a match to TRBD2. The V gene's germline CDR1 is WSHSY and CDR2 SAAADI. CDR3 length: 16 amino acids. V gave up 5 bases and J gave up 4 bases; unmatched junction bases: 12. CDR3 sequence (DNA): TGCGCCAGCAGTCCTCCTTATAGCGGGCTCCCAGATACGCAGTATTTT. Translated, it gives CASSPPYSGLPDTQYF.

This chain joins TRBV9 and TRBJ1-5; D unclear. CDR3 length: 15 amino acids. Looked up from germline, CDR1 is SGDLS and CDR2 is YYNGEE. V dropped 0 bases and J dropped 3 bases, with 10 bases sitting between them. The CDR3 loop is CASSVDPHTNQPQHF. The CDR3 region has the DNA TGTGCCAGCAGCGTAGACCCCCACACCAATCAGCCCCAGCATTTT. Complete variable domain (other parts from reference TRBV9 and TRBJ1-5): DSGVTQTPKHLITATGQRVTLRCSPRSGDLSVYWYQQSLDQGLQFLIQYYNGEERAKGNILERFSAQQFPDLHSELNLSSLELGDSALYFCASSVDPHTNQPQHFGDGTRLSIL.

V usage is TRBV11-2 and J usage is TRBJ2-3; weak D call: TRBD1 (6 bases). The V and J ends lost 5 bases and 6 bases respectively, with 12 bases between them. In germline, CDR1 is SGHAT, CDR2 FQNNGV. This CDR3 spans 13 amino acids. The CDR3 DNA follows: TGTGCCAGCAGCATGACAGGTTCTGATACGCAGTATTTT. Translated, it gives CASSMTGSDTQYF.

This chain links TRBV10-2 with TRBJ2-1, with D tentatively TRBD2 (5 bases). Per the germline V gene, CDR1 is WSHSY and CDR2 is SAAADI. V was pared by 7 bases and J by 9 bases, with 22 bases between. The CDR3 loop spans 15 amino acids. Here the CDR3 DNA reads TGCGCCAGCATCGGGTGGACTCCGTCTGAGGGTGAGCAGTTCTTC. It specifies CASIGWTPSEGEQFF.

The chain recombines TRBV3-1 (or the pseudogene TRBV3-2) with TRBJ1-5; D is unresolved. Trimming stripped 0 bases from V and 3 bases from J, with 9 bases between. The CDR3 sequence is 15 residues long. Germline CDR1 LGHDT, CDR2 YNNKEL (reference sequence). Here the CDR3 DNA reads TGTGCCAGCAGCCAAGATCACGGGATCAATCAGCCCCAGCATTTT. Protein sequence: CASSQDHGINQPQHF.

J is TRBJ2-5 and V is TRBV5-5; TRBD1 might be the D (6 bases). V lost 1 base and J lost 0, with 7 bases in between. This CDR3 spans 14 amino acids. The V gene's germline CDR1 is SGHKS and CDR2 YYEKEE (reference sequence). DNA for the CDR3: TGTGCCAGCAGCTTGACAGGGAACCAAGAGACCCAGTACTTC. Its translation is CASSLTGNQETQYF.

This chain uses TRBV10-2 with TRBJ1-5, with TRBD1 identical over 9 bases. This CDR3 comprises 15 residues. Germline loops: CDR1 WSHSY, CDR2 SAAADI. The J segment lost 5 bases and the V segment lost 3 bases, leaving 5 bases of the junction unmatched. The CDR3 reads CASSDLRQGDQPQHF. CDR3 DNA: TGCGCCAGCAGTGATTTAAGACAGGGGGATCAGCCCCAGCATTTT.

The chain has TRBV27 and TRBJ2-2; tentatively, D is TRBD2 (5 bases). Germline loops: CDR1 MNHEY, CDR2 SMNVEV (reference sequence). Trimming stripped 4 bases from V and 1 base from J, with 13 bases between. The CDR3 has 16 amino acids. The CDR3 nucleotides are TGTGCCAGCAGTTACGAACGGACTTTGAACACCGGGGAGCTGTTTTTT. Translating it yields CASSYERTLNTGELFF.

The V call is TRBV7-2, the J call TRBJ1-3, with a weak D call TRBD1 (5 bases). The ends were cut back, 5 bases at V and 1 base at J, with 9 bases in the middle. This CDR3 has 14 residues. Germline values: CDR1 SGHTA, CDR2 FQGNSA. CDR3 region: CASSTGTSGNTIYF. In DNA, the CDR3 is TGTGCCAGCAGCACCGGGACTTCTGGAAACACCATATATTTT.

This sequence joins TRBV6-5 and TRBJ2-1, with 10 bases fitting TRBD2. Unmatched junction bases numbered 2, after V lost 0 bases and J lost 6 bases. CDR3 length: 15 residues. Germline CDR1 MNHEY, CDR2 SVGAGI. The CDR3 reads CASSYSGLAVNEQFF. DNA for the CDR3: TGTGCCAGCAGTTACTCCGGACTAGCGGTCAATGAGCAGTTCTTC.

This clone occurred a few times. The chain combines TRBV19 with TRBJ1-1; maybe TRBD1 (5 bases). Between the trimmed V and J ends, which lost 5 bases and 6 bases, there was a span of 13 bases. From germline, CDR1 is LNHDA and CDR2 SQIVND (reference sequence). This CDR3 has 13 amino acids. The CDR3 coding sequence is TGTGCCAGTAGTGTTACGGGGGTCGCTGAAGCTTTCTTT. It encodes CASSVTGVAEAFF.

The CDR3 spells CASSIILAATDTQYF. The CDR3 DNA follows: TGTGCCAGTAGTATCATACTAGCGGCCACAGATACGCAGTATTTT. This chain links TRBV19 with TRBJ2-3, with TRBD2 identical over 8 bases. Germline V lookup: CDR1 LNHDA, CDR2 SQIVND (reference sequence). The CDR3 sequence is 15 residues long. Germline trimming cut 3 bases from V and 2 bases from J; bases unmatched to any gene: 4.